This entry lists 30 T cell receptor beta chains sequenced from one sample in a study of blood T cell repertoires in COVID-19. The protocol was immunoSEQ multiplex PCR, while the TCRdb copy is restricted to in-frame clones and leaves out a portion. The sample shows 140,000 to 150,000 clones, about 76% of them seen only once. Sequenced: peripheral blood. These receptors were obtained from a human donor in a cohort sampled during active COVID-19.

The CDR3 nucleotides read TGTGCCAGCAGGACTAGCGGGAGTAAGAATTACGAGCAGTACTTC. Translating gives CASRTSGSKNYEQYF. The chain recombines TRBV6-6 with TRBJ2-7, with TRBD2 identical over 12 bases. With V trimmed by 6 bases and J by 4 bases, 7 bases remained unmatched. The CDR3 has 15 residues. Germline V CDR1 and CDR2: MNHNY, SVGAGI (reference sequence).

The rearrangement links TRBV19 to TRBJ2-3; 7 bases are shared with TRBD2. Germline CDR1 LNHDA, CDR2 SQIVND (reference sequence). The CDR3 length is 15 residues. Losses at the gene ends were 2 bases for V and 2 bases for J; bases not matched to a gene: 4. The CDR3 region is CASSIRGGYTDTQYF. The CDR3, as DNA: TGTGCCAGTAGTATAAGGGGAGGGTACACAGATACGCAGTATTTT.

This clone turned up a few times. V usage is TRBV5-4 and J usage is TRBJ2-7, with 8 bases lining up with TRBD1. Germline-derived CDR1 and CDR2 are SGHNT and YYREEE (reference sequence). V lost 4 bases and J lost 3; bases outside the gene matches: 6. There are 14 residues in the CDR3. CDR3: CASSPGQGFYEQYF. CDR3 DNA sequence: TGTGCCAGCAGCCCAGGACAGGGATTCTACGAGCAGTACTTC.

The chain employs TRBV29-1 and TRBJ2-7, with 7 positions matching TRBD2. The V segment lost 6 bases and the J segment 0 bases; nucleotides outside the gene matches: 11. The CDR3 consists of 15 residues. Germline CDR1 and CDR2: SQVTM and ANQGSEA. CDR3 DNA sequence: TGCAGCGTACCGACCGGGCTAGCGGTCTCCTACGAGCAGTACTTC. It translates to CSVPTGLAVSYEQYF.

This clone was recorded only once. CDR3 nucleotide sequence: TGTGCCAGCAGATTGCCCCCCGGGACAGACGGCTACACCTTC. It yields the protein CASRLPPGTDGYTF. The rearrangement joins TRBV2 to TRBJ1-2; 7 bases fit TRBD1. The CDR3 loop spans 14 amino acids. Germline assignment: CDR1 SNHLY and CDR2 FYNNEI. Unmatched junction bases numbered 12, after V lost 6 bases and J lost 8 bases.

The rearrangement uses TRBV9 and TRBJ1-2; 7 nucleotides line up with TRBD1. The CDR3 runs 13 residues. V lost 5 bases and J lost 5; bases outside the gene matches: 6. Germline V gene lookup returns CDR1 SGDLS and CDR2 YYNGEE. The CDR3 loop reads CASREGAGYGYTF. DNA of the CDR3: TGTGCCAGCAGGGAGGGGGCGGGGTATGGCTACACCTTC.

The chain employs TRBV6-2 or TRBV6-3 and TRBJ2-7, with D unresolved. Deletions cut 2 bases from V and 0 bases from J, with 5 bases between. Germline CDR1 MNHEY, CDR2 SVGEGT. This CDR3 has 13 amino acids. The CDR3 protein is CASSYGPSYEQYF. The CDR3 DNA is TGTGCCAGCAGTTACGGGCCCTCCTACGAGCAGTACTTC.

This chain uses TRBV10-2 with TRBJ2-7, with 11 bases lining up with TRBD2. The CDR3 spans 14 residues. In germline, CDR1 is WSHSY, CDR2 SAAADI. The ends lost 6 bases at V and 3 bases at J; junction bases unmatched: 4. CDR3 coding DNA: TGCGCCAGCAGGGCTAGCGGGAGGAACTACGAGCAGTACTTC. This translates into CASRASGRNYEQYF.

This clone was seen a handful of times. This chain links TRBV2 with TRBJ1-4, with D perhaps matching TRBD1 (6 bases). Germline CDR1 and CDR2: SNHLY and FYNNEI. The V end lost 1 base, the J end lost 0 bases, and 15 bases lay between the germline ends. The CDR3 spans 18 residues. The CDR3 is CASSEVGGPGATNEKLFF. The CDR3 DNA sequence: TGTGCCAGCAGTGAAGTTGGGGGCCCAGGGGCAACTAATGAAAAACTGTTTTTT.

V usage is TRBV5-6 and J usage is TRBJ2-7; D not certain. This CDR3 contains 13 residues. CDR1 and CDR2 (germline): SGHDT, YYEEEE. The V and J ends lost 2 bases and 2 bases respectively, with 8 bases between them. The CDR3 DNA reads TGTGCCAGCAGCTTTGGGCAGACCTACGAGCAGTACTTC. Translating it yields CASSFGQTYEQYF.

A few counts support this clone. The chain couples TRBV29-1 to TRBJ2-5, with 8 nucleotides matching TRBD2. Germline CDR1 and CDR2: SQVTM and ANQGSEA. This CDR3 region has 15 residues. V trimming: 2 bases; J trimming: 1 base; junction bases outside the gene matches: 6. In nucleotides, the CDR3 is TGCAGCGTTGAACTCCAGCGGGAGTTCCAAGAGACCCAGTACTTC. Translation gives CSVELQREFQETQYF.

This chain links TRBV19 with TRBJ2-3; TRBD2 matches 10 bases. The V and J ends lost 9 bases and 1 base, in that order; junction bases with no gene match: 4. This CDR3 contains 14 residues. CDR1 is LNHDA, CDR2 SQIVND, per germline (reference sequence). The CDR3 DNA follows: TGTGCCAGCCCTACTAGCGGGGGCACAGATACGCAGTATTTT. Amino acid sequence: CASPTSGGTDTQYF.

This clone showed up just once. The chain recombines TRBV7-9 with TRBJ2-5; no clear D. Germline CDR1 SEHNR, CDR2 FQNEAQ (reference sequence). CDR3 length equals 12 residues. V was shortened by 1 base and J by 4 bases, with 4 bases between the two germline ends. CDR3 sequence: CASSLVRETQYF. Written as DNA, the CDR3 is TGTGCCAGCAGCTTAGTGAGAGAGACCCAGTACTTC.

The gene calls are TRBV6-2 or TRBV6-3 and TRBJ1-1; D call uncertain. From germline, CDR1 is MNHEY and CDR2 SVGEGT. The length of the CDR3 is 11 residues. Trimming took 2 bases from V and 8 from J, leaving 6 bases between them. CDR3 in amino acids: CASSYNIEAFF. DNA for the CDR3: TGTGCCAGCAGTTACAACATCGAAGCTTTCTTT.

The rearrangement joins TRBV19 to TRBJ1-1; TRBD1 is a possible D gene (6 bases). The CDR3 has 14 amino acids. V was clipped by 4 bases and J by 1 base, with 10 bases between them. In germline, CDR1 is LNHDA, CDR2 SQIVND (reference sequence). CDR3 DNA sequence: TGTGCCAGTAGTAGGACAGTAGAGAACACTGAAGCTTTCTTT. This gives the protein CASSRTVENTEAFF. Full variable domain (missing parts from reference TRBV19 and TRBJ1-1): DGGITQSPKYLFRKEGQNVTLSCEQNLNHDAMYWYRQDPGQGLRLIYYSQIVNDFQKGDIAEGYSVSREKKESFPLTVTSAQKNPTAFYLCASSRTVENTEAFFGQGTRLTVV.

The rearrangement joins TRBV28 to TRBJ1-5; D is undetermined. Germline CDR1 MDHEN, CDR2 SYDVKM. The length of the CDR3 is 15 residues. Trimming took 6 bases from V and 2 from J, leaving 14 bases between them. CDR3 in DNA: TGTGCCAGCAGAGGAACGACATGGGGCAATCAGCCCCAGCATTTT. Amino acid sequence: CASRGTTWGNQPQHF.

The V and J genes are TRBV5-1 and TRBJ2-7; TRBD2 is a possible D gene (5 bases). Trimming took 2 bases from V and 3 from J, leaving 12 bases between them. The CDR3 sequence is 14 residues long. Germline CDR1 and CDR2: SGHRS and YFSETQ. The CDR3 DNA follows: TGCGCCAGCAGCTTAGACCGGGAATTCTACGAGCAGTACTTC. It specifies CASSLDREFYEQYF.

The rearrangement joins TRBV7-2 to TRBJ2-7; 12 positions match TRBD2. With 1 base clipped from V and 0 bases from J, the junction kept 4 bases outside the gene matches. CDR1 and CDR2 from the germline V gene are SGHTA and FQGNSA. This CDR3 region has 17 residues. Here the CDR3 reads CASSLGLAGDFSYEQYF. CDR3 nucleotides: TGTGCCAGCAGCTTAGGACTAGCGGGAGACTTCTCCTACGAGCAGTACTTC. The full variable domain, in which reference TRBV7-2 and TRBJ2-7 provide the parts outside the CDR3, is GAGVSQSPSNKVTEKGKDVELRCDPISGHTALYWYRQSLGQGLEFLIYFQGNSAPDKSGLPSDRFSAERTGGSVSTLTIQRTQQEDSAVYLCASSLGLAGDFSYEQYFGPGTRLTVT.

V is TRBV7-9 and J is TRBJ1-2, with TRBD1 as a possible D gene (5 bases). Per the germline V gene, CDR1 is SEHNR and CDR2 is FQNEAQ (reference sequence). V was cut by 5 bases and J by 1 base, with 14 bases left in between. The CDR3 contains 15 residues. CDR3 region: CASSHLRGRNYGYTF. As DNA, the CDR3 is TGTGCCAGCAGCCATCTTAGGGGCCGTAACTATGGCTACACCTTC.

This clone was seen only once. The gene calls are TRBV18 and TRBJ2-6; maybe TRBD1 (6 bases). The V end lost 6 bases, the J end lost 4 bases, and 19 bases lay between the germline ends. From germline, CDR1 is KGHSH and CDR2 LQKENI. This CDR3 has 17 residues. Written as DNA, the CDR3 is TGTGCCAGCTCTCCGGGACAACCCATCGCGGGGGCCAACGTCCTGACTTTC. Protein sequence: CASSPGQPIAGANVLTF. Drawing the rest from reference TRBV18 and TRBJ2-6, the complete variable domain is NAGVMQNPRHLVRRRGQEARLRCSPMKGHSHVYWYRQLPEEGLKFMVYLQKENIIDESGMPKERFSAEFPKEGPSILRIQQVVRGDSAAYFCASSPGQPIAGANVLTFGAGSRLTVL.

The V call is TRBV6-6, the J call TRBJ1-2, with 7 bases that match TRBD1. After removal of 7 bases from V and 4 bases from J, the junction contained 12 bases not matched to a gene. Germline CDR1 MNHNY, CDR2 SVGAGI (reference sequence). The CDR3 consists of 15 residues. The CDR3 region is CASKTADGTVYGYTF. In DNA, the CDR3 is TGTGCCAGCAAAACCGCGGACGGGACAGTCTATGGCTACACCTTC.

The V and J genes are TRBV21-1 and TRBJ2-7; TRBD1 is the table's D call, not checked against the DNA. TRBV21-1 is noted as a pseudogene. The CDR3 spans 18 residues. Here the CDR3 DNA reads TGTGCCAGCAGCAAAGCCCCGGGACAACAGATTAAGGGGTACGAGCAGTACTTC. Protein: CASSKAPGQQIKGYEQYF.

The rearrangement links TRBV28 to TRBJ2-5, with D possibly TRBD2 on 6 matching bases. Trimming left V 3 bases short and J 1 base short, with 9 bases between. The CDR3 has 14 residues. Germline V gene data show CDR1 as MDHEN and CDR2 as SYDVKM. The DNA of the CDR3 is TGTGCCAGCAGTTTGGGGGGAGTCCAAGAGACCCAGTACTTC. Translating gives CASSLGGVQETQYF.

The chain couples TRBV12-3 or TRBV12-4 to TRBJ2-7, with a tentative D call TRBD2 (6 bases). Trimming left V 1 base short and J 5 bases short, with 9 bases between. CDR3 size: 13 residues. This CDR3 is CASSLGAGHEQYF. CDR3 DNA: TGTGCCAGCAGTTTAGGTGCGGGACACGAGCAGTACTTC.

CDR3 coding DNA: TGTGCCAGCAGCTCGGCAGGGGCTGGAAACACCATATATTTT. Its protein is CASSSAGAGNTIYF. The V and J genes are TRBV7-2 and TRBJ1-3, with D maybe TRBD1 (6 bases). V was shortened by 4 bases and J by 2 bases, with 9 bases between the two germline ends. CDR1 and CDR2 (germline): SGHTA, FQGNSA. The CDR3 extends over 14 amino acids.

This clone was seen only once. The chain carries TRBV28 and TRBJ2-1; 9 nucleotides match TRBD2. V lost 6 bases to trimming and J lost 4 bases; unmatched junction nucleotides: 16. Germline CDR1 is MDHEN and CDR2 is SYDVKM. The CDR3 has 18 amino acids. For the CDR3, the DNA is TGTGCCAGCAGCCCCCCCCTTAGTAGCGGGGGCTCTTACAATGAGCAGTTCTTC. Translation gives CASSPPLSSGGSYNEQFF. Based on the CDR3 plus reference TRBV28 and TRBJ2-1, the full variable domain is DVKVTQSSRYLVKRTGEKVFLECVQDMDHENMFWYRQDPGLGLRLIYFSYDVKMKEKGDIPEGYSVSREKKERFSLILESASTNQTSMYLCASSPPLSSGGSYNEQFFGPGTRLTVL.

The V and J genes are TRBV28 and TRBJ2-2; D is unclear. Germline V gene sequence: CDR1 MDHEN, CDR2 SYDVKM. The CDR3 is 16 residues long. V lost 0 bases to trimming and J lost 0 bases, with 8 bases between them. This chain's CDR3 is CASSLWRSTNTGELFF. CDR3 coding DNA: TGTGCCAGCAGTTTATGGAGATCCACGAACACCGGGGAGCTGTTTTTT.

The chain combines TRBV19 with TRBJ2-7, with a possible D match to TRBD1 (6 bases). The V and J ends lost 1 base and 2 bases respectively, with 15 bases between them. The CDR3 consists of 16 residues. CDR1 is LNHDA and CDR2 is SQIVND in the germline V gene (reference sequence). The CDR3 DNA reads TGTGCCAGTAGTATAGGTGGACAGATCGGGGCCTACGAGCAGTACTTC. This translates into CASSIGGQIGAYEQYF.

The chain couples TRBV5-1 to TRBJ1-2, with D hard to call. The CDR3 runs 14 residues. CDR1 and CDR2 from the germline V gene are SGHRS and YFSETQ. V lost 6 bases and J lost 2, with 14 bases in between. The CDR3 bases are TGCGCCAGCACCCTCGGAGATTTGAACTATGGCTACACCTTC. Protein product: CASTLGDLNYGYTF.

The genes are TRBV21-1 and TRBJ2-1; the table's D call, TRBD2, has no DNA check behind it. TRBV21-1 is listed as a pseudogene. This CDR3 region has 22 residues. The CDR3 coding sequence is TGTGCCAGCAGCAAAGTGGGGGGAGGGAGGCCTAGCGGGAGGGCTGGATACAATGAGCAGTTCTTC. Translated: CASSKVGGGRPSGRAGYNEQFF.